The 24 T cell receptor beta chains in this list originate from one sample, sequenced in a study of T cell changes during pregnancy in multiple sclerosis. The table came from immunoSEQ multiplex PCR; TCRdb's copy has only in-frame clones and leaves some out. In the table there are fewer than 85,000 clones, 90% to 95% of which are singletons. Sequencing was performed on peripheral blood, taken after pregnancy. These TCRs come from a female donor in good health, enrolled as a control in a pregnancy study.

This clone came up a few times. The V and J genes are TRBV30 and TRBJ1-1; D not certain. V lost 0 bases and J lost 5, with 10 bases in between. The CDR3 sequence is 13 residues long. Germline CDR1 is GTSNPN and CDR2 is SVGIG (reference sequence). DNA for the CDR3: TGTGCCTGGAGTGTACTGGGGAGTACTGAAGCTTTCTTT. It yields the protein CAWSVLGSTEAFF.

The rearrangement joins TRBV5-5 to TRBJ2-1, with D unresolved. CDR3 size: 13 residues. Trimming shortened V by 1 base and J by 9 bases, and 11 bases separated the two germline ends. CDR1 SGHKS and CDR2 YYEKEE come from the germline V gene (reference sequence). CDR3: CASSLILRPEQFF. CDR3 nucleotides: TGTGCCAGCAGCTTGATTTTGAGGCCTGAGCAGTTCTTC.

This chain connects TRBV18 to TRBJ2-6; TRBD1 matches at 8 bases. V shed 3 bases and J 3 bases; nucleotides not matched to a gene: 10. CDR3 size: 18 residues. Per the germline V gene, CDR1 is KGHSH and CDR2 is LQKENI. The CDR3 region is CASSPRSDRVVGANVLTF. DNA of the CDR3: TGTGCCAGCTCACCCCGATCGGACAGGGTGGTTGGGGCCAACGTCCTGACTTTC.

In nucleotides, the CDR3 is TGCGCCAGCAGCTTGACGGGGGTGGGTGAGCAGTTCTTC. This codes for CASSLTGVGEQFF. This rearrangement joins TRBV5-1 to TRBJ2-1; a weak D match, TRBD2 (6 bases). V lost 1 base and J lost 9, with 11 bases in between. Looked up from germline, CDR1 is SGHRS and CDR2 is YFSETQ. The CDR3 is made up of 13 amino acids.

The V call is TRBV7-2, the J call TRBJ2-7; 10 nucleotides agree with TRBD2. CDR3 length: 14 amino acids. Germline V gene sequence: CDR1 SGHTA, CDR2 FQGNSA. Trimming at V came to 1 base and at J to 3 bases, leaving 0 bases not matched to a gene. The CDR3 DNA follows: TGTGCCAGCAGCTTAGGACTAGCGGGCTACGAGCAGTACTTC. Its protein product is CASSLGLAGYEQYF.

This chain connects TRBV10-2 to TRBJ2-3; the match to TRBD2 covers 10 bases. Germline V gene data show CDR1 as WSHSY and CDR2 as SAAADI. Unmatched junction bases numbered 8, after V lost 7 bases and J lost 4 bases. This CDR3 has 15 amino acids. This CDR3 reads CASKRTSGVPDTQYF. DNA of the CDR3: TGCGCCAGCAAGCGAACTAGCGGGGTACCAGATACGCAGTATTTT.

The CDR3 region is CASSTLAGDMVGELFF. As DNA, the CDR3 is TGCGCCAGCAGCACTCTAGCGGGAGACATGGTCGGGGAGCTGTTTTTT. The chain carries TRBV5-1 and TRBJ2-2; 10 bases map to TRBD2. The CDR3 totals 16 residues. The V gene's germline CDR1 is SGHRS and CDR2 YFSETQ. Germline trimming cut 4 bases from V and 7 bases from J; bases unmatched to any gene: 10.

This clone was found once. The rearrangement joins TRBV6-5 to TRBJ2-1, with TRBD2 identical over 9 bases. CDR1 and CDR2 from the germline V gene are MNHEY and SVGAGI. V shed 4 bases, J shed 6 bases, and the junction held 7 bases outside the gene matches. The CDR3 contains 15 residues. The CDR3 loop is CASSSLSGGGNEQFF. The CDR3 DNA sequence: TGTGCCAGCAGTTCCCTTAGCGGGGGAGGCAATGAGCAGTTCTTC.

The chain employs TRBV6-1 and TRBJ2-5; tentatively, D is TRBD2 (6 bases). The CDR3 has 15 amino acids. With 7 bases removed from V and 4 bases from J, the gap between germline ends came to 19 bases. Germline V gene data show CDR1 as MNHNS and CDR2 as SASEGT. In nucleotides, the CDR3 is TGTGCCAGCAACCTCAGTCGGGGAGGTGGAGAGACCCAGTACTTC. It translates to CASNLSRGGGETQYF.

This clone appeared a single time. The rearrangement links TRBV5-5 to TRBJ1-4; 11 bases map to TRBD1. The germline CDR1 and CDR2 sequences are SGHKS and YYEKEE (reference sequence). Trimming took 2 bases from V and 7 from J; bases not matched to a gene: 4. This CDR3 spans 15 amino acids. The CDR3 region is CASSFVGQGAEKLFF. The CDR3 DNA reads as TGTGCCAGCAGCTTCGTCGGACAGGGGGCTGAAAAACTGTTTTTT.

V gene TRBV2 combines with J gene TRBJ2-1; 8 bases match TRBD2. The V gene end was trimmed by 8 bases and the J gene end by 5 bases; junction bases not matched to a gene: 5. In germline, CDR1 is SNHLY, CDR2 FYNNEI. The CDR3 is 13 amino acids. CDR3: CASRTSRNNEQFF. Written as DNA, the CDR3 is TGTGCCAGCCGGACTAGCAGGAACAATGAGCAGTTCTTC.

The chain recombines TRBV11-2 with TRBJ2-7, with 8 bases aligning to TRBD2. CDR3 length: 16 amino acids. Germline CDR1 and CDR2: SGHAT and FQNNGV. V was pared by 7 bases and J by 6 bases, with 17 bases of the junction left unmatched. The CDR3 DNA sequence: TGTGCCAGCACCACCCTGAAGCGCGGGGGGTGGGGCGAGCAGTACTTC. Amino acids: CASTTLKRGGWGEQYF.

This clone has just a few counts. The chain uses TRBV7-2 and TRBJ1-2; D is undetermined. Trimming took 3 bases from V and 6 from J, leaving 20 bases between them. From germline, CDR1 is SGHTA and CDR2 FQGNSA. This CDR3 is built from 16 residues. This CDR3 reads CASSFGFRGLADGYTF. CDR3 nucleotides: TGTGCCAGCAGCTTCGGATTCCGAGGGTTGGCGGATGGCTACACCTTC.

The rearrangement joins TRBV28 to TRBJ1-1; 12 bases match TRBD1. The CDR3 contains 17 residues. V dropped 6 bases and J dropped 10; count of bases not matched to a gene: 18. Germline assignment: CDR1 MDHEN and CDR2 SYDVKM. The CDR3 coding sequence is TGTGCCAGCAGCCCATTGAAGGGGGGACAGGGGGCGGATACAGCTTTCTTT. The encoded protein is CASSPLKGGQGADTAFF.

The chain carries TRBV9 and TRBJ2-5, with 8 bases matching TRBD1. Trimming removed 4 bases from V and 4 bases from J; junction bases left unmatched: 12. The CDR3 consists of 16 residues. The germline V gene encodes CDR1 SGDLS and CDR2 YYNGEE. The CDR3 spells CASSLNSGTGLETQYF. The CDR3 region has the DNA TGTGCCAGCAGCCTAAATTCCGGGACAGGCCTAGAGACCCAGTACTTC.

This chain uses TRBV29-1 with TRBJ2-3; TRBD2 agrees at 7 bases. Per germline, CDR1 SQVTM and CDR2 ANQGSEA. This CDR3 has 14 amino acids. Trimming cost V 7 bases and J 2 bases; bases outside gene matches: 9. The CDR3 sequence is CSGGGFLHTDTQYF. In nucleotides, the CDR3 is TGCAGCGGGGGGGGGTTTCTACACACAGATACGCAGTATTTT.

This sequence joins TRBV10-3 and TRBJ2-3; TRBD2 aligns across 9 bases. V lost 3 bases and J lost 5; bases outside the gene matches: 9. This CDR3 has 16 residues. In germline, CDR1 is ENHRY, CDR2 SYGVKD. CDR3 nucleotide sequence: TGTGCCATCAGTGATGGTAGCGGGAGTATTATAGATACGCAGTATTTT. It encodes CAISDGSGSIIDTQYF.

This chain links TRBV18 with TRBJ2-1; 10 bases are a match to TRBD2. Trimming removed 6 bases from V and 4 bases from J; junction bases left unmatched: 9. This CDR3 has 16 amino acids. Looked up from germline, CDR1 is KGHSH and CDR2 is LQKENI. The CDR3 DNA reads TGTGCCAGCTCGTCCAATCTAGCGGGGGCGTACAATGAGCAGTTCTTC. Protein sequence: CASSSNLAGAYNEQFF.

This clone was seen a single time. The V and J genes are TRBV6-1 and TRBJ1-2, with D possibly matching TRBD1 (5 bases). CDR3 length: 14 residues. The ends were cut back, 3 bases at V and 4 bases at J, with 12 bases in the middle. In germline, CDR1 is MNHNS, CDR2 SASEGT. CDR3 protein: CASSDAGSGYGYTF. CDR3 DNA sequence: TGTGCCAGCAGTGATGCAGGGTCCGGCTATGGCTACACCTTC.

The V and J genes are TRBV7-2 and TRBJ2-3, with TRBD2 matching 15 bases. Germline CDR1 is SGHTA and CDR2 is FQGNSA. With 5 bases clipped from V and 4 bases from J, the junction kept 4 bases outside the gene matches. The CDR3 extends over 16 amino acids. CDR3 DNA sequence: TGTGCCAGCAGCGTTGGACTAGCGGGGGGGCCAGATACGCAGTATTTT. Translating it yields CASSVGLAGGPDTQYF.

This clone came up once. The gene calls are TRBV18 and TRBJ2-7; 8 bases agree with TRBD1. J lost 9 bases, V lost 4 bases, and 23 bases had no gene match. The germline CDR1 and CDR2 sequences are KGHSH and LQKENI. CDR3 length equals 18 residues. The CDR3 region has the DNA TGTGCCAGCTCACTAGGACTGGGAGGACAGGGTGACTCCAATGGGCAGTACTTC. This encodes CASSLGLGGQGDSNGQYF.

The rearrangement joins TRBV6-1 to TRBJ2-7; 8 bases agree with TRBD1. Germline-derived CDR1 and CDR2 are MNHNS and SASEGT. The CDR3 sequence is 14 residues long. With 6 bases clipped from V and 2 bases from J, the junction kept 6 bases outside the gene matches. The CDR3: CASRSRTGTYEQYF. The CDR3 region has the DNA TGTGCCAGCAGAAGTAGGACAGGGACCTACGAGCAGTACTTC.

The chain is built from TRBV14 and TRBJ1-4; a weak D match, TRBD1 (6 bases). The germline V and J ends were trimmed by 5 bases and 0 bases, with 16 bases remaining between them. Germline V gene data show CDR1 as SGHDN and CDR2 as FVKESK. The CDR3 is 17 amino acids. The CDR3: CASSNWDTSATNEKLFF. The CDR3 DNA sequence: TGTGCCAGCAGCAACTGGGACACAAGTGCAACTAATGAAAAACTGTTTTTT.

V usage is TRBV2 and J usage is TRBJ1-2; unclear D gene. Trimming left V 5 bases short and J 6 bases short, with 10 bases between. Germline V gene data show CDR1 as SNHLY and CDR2 as FYNNEI. The CDR3 has 12 residues. The DNA for the CDR3 is TGTGCCAGCAGTATAGGACTGAATGGCTACACCTTC. Residues: CASSIGLNGYTF. The whole variable domain, remainder taken from reference TRBV2 and TRBJ1-2, is EPEVTQTPSHQVTQMGQEVILRCVPISNHLYFYWYRQILGQKVEFLVSFYNNEISEKSEIFDDQFSVERPDGSNFTLKIRSTKLEDSAMYFCASSIGLNGYTFGSGTRLTVV.